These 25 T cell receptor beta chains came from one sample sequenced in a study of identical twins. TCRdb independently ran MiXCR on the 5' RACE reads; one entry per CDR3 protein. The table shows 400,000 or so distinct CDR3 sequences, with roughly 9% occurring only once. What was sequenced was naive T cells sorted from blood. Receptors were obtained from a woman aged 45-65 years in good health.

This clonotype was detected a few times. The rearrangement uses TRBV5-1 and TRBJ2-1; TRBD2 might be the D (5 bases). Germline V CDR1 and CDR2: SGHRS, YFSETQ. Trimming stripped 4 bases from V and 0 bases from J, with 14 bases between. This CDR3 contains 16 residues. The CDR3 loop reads CASSPPAESSYNEQFF. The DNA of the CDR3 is TGCGCCAGCAGCCCTCCAGCGGAAAGCTCCTACAATGAGCAGTTCTTC.

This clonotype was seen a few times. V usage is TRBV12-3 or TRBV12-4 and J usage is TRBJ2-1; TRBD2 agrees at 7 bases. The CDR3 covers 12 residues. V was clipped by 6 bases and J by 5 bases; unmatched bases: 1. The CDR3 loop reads CASSREDNEQFF. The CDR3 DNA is TGTGCCAGCAGCCGGGAGGACAATGAGCAGTTCTTC.

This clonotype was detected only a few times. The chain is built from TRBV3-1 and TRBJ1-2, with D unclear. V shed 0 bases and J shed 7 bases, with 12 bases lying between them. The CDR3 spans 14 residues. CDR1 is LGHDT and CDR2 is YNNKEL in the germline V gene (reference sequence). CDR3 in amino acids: CASSQEPRTGGYTF. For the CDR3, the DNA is TGTGCCAGCAGCCAAGAACCCCGGACGGGTGGCTACACCTTC.

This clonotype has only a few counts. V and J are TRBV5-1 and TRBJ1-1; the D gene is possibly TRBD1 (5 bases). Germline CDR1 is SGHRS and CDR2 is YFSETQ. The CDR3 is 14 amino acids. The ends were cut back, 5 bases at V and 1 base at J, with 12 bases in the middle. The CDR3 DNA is TGCGCCAGCAGGCCAGGGCGGTGGAACACTGAAGCTTTCTTT. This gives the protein CASRPGRWNTEAFF.

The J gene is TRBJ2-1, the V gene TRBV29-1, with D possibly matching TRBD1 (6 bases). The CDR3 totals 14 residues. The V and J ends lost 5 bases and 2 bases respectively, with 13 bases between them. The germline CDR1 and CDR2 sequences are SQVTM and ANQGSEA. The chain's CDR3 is CSVRAGDTYNEQFF. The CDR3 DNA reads TGCAGCGTTCGGGCCGGGGACACCTACAATGAGCAGTTCTTC.

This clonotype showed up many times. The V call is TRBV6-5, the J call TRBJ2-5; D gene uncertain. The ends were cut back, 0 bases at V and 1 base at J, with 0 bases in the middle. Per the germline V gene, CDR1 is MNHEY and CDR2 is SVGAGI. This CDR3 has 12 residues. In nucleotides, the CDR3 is TGTGCCAGCAGTTACTCCCAAGAGACCCAGTACTTC. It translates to CASSYSQETQYF.

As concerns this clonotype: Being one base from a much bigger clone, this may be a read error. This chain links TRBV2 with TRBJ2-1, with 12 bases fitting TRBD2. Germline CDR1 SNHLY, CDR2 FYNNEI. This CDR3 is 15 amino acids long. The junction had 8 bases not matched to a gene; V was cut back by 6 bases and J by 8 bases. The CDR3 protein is CASSPRTSGNHEQFF. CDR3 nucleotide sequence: TGTGCCAGCAGCCCCCGGACTAGCGGGAACCATGAGCAGTTCTTC.

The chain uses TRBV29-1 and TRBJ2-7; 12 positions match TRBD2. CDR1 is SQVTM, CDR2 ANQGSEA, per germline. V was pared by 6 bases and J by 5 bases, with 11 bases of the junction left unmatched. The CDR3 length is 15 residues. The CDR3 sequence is CSVARRLAGVNEQYF. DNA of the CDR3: TGCAGCGTGGCGCGTAGACTAGCGGGAGTCAACGAGCAGTACTTC.

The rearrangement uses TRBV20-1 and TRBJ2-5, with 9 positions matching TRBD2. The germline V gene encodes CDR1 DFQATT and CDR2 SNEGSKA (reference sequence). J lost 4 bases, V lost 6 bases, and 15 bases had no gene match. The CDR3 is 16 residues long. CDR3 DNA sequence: TGCAGTGCCCAACTCCTAGCGGGGAGTAAGGGAGAGACCCAGTACTTC. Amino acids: CSAQLLAGSKGETQYF.

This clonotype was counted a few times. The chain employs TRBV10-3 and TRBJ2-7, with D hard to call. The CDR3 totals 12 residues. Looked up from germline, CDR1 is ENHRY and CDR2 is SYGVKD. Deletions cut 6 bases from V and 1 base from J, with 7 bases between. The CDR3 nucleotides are TGTGCCATCAGCGACGCATCCTACGAGCAGTACGTC. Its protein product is CAISDASYEQYV.

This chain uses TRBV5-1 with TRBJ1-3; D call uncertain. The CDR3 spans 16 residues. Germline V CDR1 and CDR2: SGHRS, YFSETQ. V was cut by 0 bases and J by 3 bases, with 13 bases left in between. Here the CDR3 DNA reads TGCGCCAGCAGCTTGGCCGGGGTGAGACGTGGAAACACCATATATTTT. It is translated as CASSLAGVRRGNTIYF.

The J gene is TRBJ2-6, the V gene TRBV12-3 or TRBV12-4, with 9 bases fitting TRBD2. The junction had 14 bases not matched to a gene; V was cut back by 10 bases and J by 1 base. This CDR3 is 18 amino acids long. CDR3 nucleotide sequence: TGTGCCATCCTCAGACGCCTAGCGGGACCTTCTGGGGCCAACGTCCTGACTTTC. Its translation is CAILRRLAGPSGANVLTF.

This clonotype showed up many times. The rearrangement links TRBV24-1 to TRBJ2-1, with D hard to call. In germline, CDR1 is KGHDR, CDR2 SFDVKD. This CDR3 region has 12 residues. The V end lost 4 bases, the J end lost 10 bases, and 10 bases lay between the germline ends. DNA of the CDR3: TGTGCCACCAGTGAATGGGGTGGCGAGCAGTTCTTC. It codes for CATSEWGGEQFF.

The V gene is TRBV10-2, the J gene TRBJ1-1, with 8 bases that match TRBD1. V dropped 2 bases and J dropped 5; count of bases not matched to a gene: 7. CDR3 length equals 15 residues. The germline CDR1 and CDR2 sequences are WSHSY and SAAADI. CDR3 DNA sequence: TGCGCCAGCAGTGAGGCGACAGGGGTTAGAACTGAAGCTTTCTTT. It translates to CASSEATGVRTEAFF.

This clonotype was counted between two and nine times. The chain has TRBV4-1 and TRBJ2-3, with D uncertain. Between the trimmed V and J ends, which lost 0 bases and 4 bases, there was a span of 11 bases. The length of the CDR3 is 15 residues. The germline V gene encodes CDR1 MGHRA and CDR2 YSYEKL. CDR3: CASSQEPGGADTQYF. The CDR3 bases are TGCGCCAGCAGCCAAGAGCCGGGTGGGGCAGATACGCAGTATTTT.

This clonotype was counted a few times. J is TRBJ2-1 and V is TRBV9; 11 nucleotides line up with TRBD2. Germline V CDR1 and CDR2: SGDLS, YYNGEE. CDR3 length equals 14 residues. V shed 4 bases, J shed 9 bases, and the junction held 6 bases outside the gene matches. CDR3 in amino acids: CASSTGTSGGEQFF. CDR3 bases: TGTGCCAGCAGCACCGGGACTAGCGGAGGTGAGCAGTTCTTC.

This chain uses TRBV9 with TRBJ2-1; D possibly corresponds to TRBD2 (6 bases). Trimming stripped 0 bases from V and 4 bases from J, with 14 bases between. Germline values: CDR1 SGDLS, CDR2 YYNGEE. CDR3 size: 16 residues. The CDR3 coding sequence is TGTGCCAGCAGCGTAGTGGTGGGGCGGGGATACAATGAGCAGTTCTTC. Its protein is CASSVVVGRGYNEQFF. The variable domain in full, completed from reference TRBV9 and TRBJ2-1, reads DSGVTQTPKHLITATGQRVTLRCSPRSGDLSVYWYQQSLDQGLQFLIQYYNGEERAKGNILERFSAQQFPDLHSELNLSSLELGDSALYFCASSVVVGRGYNEQFFGPGTRLTVL.

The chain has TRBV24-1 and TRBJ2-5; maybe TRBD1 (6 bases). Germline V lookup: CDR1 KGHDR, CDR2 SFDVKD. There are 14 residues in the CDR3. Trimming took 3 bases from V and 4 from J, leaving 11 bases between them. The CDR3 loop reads CATSDQQGRETQYF. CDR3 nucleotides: TGTGCCACCAGTGATCAACAGGGAAGAGAGACCCAGTACTTC.

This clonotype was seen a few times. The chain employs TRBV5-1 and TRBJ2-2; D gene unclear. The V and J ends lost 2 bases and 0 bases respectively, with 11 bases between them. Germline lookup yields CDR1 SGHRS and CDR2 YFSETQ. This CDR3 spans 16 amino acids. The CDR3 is CASSFSAQPNTGELFF. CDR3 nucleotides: TGCGCCAGCAGCTTCTCCGCACAACCGAACACCGGGGAGCTGTTTTTT.

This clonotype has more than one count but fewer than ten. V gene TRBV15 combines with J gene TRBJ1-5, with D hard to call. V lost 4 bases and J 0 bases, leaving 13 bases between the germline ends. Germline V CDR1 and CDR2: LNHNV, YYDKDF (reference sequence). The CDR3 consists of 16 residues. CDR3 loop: CATSTRGSDSNQPQHF. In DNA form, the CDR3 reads TGTGCCACCAGCACCCGGGGAAGTGATAGCAATCAGCCCCAGCATTTT.

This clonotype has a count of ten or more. The DNA for the CDR3 is TGTGCCAGCAGTTACGGTACGAGAACGACTGAGCAGTTCTTC. It codes for CASSYGTRTTEQFF. The chain joins TRBV6-6 to TRBJ2-1, with D unclear. Germline CDR1 and CDR2: MNHNY and SVGAGI (reference sequence). Trimming shortened V by 2 bases and J by 9 bases, and 14 bases separated the two germline ends. The CDR3 has 14 residues.

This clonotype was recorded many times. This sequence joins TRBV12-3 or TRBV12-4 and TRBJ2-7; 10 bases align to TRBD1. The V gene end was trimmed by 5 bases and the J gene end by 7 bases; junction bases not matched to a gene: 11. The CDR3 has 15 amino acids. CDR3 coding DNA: TGTGCCAGCAGTCGGACAGGGGGAAATTTGTGGGAGCAGTACGTC. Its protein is CASSRTGGNLWEQYV.

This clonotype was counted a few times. The CDR3 bases are TGTGCCAGCAGCTTGGTGGGACTAGCGAGCACAGATACGCAGTATTTT. This encodes CASSLVGLASTDTQYF. The chain has TRBV5-6 and TRBJ2-3; 10 bases are shared with TRBD2. This CDR3 is built from 16 residues. The germline V gene has CDR1 SGHDT and CDR2 YYEEEE. The V gene end was trimmed by 0 bases and the J gene end by 0 bases; junction bases not matched to a gene: 1.

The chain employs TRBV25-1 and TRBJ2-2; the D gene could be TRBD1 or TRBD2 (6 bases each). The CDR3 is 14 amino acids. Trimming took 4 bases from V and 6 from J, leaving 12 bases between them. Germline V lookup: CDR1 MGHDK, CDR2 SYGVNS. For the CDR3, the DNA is TGTGCCAGCAGTGCTCCTGGGGGGCCCGGGGAGCTGTTTTTT. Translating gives CASSAPGGPGELFF.

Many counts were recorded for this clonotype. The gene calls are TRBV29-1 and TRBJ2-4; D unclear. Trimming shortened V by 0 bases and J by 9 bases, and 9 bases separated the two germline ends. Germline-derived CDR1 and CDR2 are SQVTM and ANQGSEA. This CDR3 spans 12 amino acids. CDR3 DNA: TGCAGCGTTGAAGACTCGCAAGGCATTCAGTACTTC. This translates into CSVEDSQGIQYF. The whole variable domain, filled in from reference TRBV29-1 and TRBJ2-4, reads SAVISQKPSRDICQRGTSLTIQCQVDSQVTMMFWYRQQPGQSLTLIATANQGSEATYESGFVIDKFPISRPNLTFSTLTVSNMSPEDSSIYLCSVEDSQGIQYFGAGTRLSVL.